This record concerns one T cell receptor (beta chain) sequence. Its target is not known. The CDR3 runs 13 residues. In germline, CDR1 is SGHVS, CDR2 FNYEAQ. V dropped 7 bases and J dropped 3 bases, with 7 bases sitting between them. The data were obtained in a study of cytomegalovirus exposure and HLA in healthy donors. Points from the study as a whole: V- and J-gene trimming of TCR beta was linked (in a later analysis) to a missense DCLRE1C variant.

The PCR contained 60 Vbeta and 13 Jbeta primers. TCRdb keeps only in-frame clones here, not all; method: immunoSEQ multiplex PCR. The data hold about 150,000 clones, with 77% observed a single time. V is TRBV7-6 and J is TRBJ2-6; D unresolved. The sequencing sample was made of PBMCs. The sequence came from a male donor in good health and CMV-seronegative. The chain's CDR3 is CASTKNGANVLTF. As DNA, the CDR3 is TGTGCCAGCACCAAAAATGGGGCCAACGTCCTGACTTTC.